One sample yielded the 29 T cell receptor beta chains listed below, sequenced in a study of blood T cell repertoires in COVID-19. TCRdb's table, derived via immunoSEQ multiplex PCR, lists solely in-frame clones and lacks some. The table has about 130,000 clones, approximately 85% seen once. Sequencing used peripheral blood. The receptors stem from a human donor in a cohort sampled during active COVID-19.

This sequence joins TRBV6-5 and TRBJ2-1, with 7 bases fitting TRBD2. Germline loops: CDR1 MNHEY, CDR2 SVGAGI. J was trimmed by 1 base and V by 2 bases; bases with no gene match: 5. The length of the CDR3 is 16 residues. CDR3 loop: CASSYRGGGSYNEQFF. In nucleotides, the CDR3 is TGTGCCAGCAGTTACAGGGGCGGGGGATCCTACAATGAGCAGTTCTTC.

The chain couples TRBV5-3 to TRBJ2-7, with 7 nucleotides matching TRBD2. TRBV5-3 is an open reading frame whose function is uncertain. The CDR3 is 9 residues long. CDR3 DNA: TGTCCCGGGGGGTACGAGCAGTACGTC. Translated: CPGGYEQYV.

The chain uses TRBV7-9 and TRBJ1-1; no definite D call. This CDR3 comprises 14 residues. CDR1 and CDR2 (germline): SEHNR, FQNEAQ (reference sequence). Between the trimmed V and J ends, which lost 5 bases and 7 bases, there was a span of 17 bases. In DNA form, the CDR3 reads TGTGCCAGCAGCGGCGGCAGAGGGTTGAGTGAAGCTTTCTTT. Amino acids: CASSGGRGLSEAFF. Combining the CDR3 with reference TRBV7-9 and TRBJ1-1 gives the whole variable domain DTGVSQNPRHKITKRGQNVTFRCDPISEHNRLYWYRQTLGQGPEFLTYFQNEAQLEKSRLLSDRFSAERPKGSFSTLEIQRTEQGDSAMYLCASSGGRGLSEAFFGQGTRLTVV.

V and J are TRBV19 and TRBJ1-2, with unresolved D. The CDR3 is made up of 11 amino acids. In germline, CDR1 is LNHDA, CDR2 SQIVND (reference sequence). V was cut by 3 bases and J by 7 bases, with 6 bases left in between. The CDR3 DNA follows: TGTGCCAGTAGTATGCGCATTGGCTACACCTTC. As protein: CASSMRIGYTF.

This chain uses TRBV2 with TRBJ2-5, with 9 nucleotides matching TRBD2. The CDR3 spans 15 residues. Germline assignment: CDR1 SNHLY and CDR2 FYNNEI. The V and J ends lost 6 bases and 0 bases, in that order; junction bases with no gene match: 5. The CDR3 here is CASRYLAGYQETQYF. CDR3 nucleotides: TGTGCCAGCAGATACCTAGCGGGGTACCAAGAGACCCAGTACTTC. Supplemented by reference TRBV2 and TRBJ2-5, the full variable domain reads EPEVTQTPSHQVTQMGQEVILRCVPISNHLYFYWYRQILGQKVEFLVSFYNNEISEKSEIFDDQFSVERPDGSNFTLKIRSTKLEDSAMYFCASRYLAGYQETQYFGPGTRLLVL.

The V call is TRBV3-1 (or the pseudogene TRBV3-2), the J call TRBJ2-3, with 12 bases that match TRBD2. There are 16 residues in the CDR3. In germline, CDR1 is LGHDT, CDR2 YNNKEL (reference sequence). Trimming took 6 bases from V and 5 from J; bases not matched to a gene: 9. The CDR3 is CASRDRLAGAVDTQYF. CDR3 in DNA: TGTGCCAGCAGGGATAGACTAGCGGGAGCGGTAGATACGCAGTATTTT.

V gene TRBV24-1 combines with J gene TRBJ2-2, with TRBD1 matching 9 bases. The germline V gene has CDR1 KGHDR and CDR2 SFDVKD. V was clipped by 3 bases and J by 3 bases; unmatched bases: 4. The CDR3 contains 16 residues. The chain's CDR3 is CATSDPGQGDTGELFF. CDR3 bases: TGTGCCACCAGTGATCCGGGACAGGGAGACACCGGGGAGCTGTTTTTT.

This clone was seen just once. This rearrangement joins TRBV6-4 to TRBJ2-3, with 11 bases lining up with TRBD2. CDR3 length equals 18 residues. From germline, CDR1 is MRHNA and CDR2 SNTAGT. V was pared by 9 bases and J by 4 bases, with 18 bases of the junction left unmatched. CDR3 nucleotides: TGTGCCAGTCCACCAAGGACTCCTGTAGCGGGAGGGGCAGATACGCAGTATTTT. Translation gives CASPPRTPVAGGADTQYF.

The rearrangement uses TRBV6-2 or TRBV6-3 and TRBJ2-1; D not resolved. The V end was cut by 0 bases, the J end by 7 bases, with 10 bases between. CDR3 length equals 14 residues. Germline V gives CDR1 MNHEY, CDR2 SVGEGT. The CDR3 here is CASSYSILENEQFF. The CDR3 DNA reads TGTGCCAGCAGTTACTCGATTCTAGAGAATGAGCAGTTCTTC.

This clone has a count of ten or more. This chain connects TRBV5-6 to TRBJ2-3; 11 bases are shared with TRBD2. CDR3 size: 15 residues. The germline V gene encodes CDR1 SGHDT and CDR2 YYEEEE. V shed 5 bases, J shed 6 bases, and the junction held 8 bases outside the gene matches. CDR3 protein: CASSRSGGAGDTQYF. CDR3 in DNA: TGTGCCAGCAGTCGTAGCGGGGGGGCTGGTGATACGCAGTATTTT. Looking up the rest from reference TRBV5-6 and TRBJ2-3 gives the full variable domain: DAGVTQSPTHLIKTRGQQVTLRCSPKSGHDTVSWYQQALGQGPQFIFQYYEEEERQRGNFPDRFSGHQFPNYSSELNVNALLLGDSALYLCASSRSGGAGDTQYFGPGTRLTVL.

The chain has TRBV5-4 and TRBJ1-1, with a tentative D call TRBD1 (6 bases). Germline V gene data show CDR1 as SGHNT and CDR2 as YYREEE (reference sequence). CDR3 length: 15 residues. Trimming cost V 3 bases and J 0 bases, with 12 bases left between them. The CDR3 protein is CASSSLQGLNTEAFF. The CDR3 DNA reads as TGTGCCAGCAGCTCTCTCCAGGGGTTGAACACTGAAGCTTTCTTT. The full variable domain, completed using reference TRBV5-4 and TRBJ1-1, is ETGVTQSPTHLIKTRGQQVTLRCSSQSGHNTVSWYQQALGQGPQFIFQYYREEENGRGNFPPRFSGLQFPNYSSELNVNALELDDSALYLCASSSLQGLNTEAFFGQGTRLTVV.

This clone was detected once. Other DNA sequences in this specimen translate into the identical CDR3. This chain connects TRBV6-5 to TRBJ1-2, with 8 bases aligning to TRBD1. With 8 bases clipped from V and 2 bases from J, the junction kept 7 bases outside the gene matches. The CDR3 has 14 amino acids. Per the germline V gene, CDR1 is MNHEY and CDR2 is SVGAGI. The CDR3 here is CASGRDRINYGYTF. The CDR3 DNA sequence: TGTGCCAGCGGACGGGACAGGATAAACTATGGCTACACCTTC.

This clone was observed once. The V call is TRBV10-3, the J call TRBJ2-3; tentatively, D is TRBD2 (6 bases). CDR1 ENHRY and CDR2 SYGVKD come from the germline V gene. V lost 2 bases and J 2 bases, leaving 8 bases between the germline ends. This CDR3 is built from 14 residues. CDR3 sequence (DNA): TGTGCCATCAGTGAGGGGACTTACACAGATACGCAGTATTTT. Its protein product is CAISEGTYTDTQYF.

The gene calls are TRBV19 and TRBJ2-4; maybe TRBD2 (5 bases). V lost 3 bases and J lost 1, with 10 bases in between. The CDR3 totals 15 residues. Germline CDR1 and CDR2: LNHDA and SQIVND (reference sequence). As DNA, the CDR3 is TGTGCCAGTAGTATTGGAGGAGCGGCCAAAAACATTCAGTACTTC. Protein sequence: CASSIGGAAKNIQYF.

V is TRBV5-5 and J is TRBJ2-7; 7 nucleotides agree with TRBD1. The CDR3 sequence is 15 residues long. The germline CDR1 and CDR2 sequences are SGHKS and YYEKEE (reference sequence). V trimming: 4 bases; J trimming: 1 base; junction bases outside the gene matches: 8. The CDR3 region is CASSGVRDSSYEQYV. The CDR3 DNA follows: TGTGCCAGCAGCGGTGTTCGGGACAGTTCCTACGAGCAGTACGTC.

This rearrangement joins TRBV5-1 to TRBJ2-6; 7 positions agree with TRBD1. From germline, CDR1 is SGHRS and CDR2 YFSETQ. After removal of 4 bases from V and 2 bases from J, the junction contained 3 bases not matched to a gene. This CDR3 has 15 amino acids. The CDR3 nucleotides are TGCGCCAGCAGCGACAGGGAACCTGGGGCCAACGTCCTGACTTTC. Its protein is CASSDREPGANVLTF.

This CDR3 is CASRQGTHYGYTF. CDR3 DNA: TGTGCCAGCAGACAGGGGACCCACTATGGCTACACCTTC. The genes are TRBV7-2 and TRBJ1-2; 7 nucleotides match TRBD1. In germline, CDR1 is SGHTA, CDR2 FQGNSA. The CDR3 sequence is 13 residues long. V shed 6 bases, J shed 3 bases, and the junction held 4 bases outside the gene matches.

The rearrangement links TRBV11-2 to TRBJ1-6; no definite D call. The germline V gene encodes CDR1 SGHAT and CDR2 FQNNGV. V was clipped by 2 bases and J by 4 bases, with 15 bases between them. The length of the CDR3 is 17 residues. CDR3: CASSLSRGLSYNSPLHF. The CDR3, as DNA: TGTGCCAGCAGCTTATCTAGAGGGCTTTCATATAATTCACCCCTCCACTTT.

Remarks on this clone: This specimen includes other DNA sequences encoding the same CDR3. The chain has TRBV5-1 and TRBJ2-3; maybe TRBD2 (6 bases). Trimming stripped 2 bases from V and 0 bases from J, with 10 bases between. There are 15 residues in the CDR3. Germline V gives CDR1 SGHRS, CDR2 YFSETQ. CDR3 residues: CASSLDGTSTDTQYF. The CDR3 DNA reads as TGCGCCAGCAGCTTAGATGGGACTAGCACAGATACGCAGTATTTT.

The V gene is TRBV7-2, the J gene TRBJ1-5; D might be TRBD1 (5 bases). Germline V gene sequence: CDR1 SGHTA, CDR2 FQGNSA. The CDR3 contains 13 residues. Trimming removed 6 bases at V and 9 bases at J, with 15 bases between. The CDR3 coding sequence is TGTGCCAGCAGTTCGGACGGCCAGGGGCCCCAGCATTTT. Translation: CASSSDGQGPQHF.

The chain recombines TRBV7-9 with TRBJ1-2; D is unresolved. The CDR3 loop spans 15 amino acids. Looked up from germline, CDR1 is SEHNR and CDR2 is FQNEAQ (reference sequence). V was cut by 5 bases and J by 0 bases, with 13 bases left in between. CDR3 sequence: CASSRVPLANYGYTF. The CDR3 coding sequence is TGTGCCAGCAGCCGGGTCCCGTTAGCTAACTATGGCTACACCTTC.

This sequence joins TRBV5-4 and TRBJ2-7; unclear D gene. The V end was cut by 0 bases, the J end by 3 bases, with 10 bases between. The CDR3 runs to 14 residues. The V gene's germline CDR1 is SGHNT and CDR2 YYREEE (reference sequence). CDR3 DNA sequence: TGTGCCAGCAGCTTGGATTTGGTCAGCTACGAGCAGTACGTC. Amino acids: CASSLDLVSYEQYV.

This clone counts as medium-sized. In DNA form, the CDR3 reads TGTGCCAGCAGTGAAGGTTGGGGAGCCGCGGCTTTCTTT. Translation: CASSEGWGAAAFF. This chain uses TRBV2 with TRBJ1-1; no clear D gene. The CDR3 is made up of 13 amino acids. Trimming took 1 base from V and 11 from J, leaving 14 bases between them. Per the germline V gene, CDR1 is SNHLY and CDR2 is FYNNEI.

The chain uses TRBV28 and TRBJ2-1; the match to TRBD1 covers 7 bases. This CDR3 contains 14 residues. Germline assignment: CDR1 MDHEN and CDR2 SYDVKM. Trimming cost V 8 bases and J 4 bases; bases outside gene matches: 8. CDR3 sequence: CASFPGQIYNEQFF. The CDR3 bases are TGTGCCAGCTTCCCGGGACAGATTTACAATGAGCAGTTCTTC. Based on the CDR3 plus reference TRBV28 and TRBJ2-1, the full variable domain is DVKVTQSSRYLVKRTGEKVFLECVQDMDHENMFWYRQDPGLGLRLIYFSYDVKMKEKGDIPEGYSVSREKKERFSLILESASTNQTSMYLCASFPGQIYNEQFFGPGTRLTVL.

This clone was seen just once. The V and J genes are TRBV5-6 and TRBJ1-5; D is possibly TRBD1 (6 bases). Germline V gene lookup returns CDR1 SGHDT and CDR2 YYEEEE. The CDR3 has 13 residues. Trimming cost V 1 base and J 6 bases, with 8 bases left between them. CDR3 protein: CASSLLGGQPQHF. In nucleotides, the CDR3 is TGTGCCAGCAGCTTGCTAGGGGGTCAGCCCCAGCATTTT. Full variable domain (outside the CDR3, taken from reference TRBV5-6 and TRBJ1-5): DAGVTQSPTHLIKTRGQQVTLRCSPKSGHDTVSWYQQALGQGPQFIFQYYEEEERQRGNFPDRFSGHQFPNYSSELNVNALLLGDSALYLCASSLLGGQPQHFGDGTRLSIL.

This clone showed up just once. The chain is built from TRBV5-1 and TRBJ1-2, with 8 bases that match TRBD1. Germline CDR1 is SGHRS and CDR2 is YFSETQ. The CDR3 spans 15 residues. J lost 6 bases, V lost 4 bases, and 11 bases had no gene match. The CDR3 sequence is CASSANRGVKDGYTF. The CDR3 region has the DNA TGCGCCAGCAGCGCCAACAGGGGGGTGAAGGATGGCTACACCTTC.

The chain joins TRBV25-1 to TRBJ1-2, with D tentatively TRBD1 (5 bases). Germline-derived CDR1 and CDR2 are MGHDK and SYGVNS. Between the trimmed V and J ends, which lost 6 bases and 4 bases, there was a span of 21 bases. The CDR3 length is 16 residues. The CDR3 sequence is CASSPTRGERSYGYTF. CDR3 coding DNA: TGTGCCAGCAGCCCTACGCGGGGGGAGAGGAGCTATGGCTACACCTTC.

CDR3 in amino acids: CAWSAGRREQYF. CDR3 bases: TGTGCCTGGAGCGCGGGAAGGCGTGAGCAGTACTTC. This sequence joins TRBV30 and TRBJ2-7, with a tentative D call TRBD2 (6 bases). Looked up from germline, CDR1 is GTSNPN and CDR2 is SVGIG (reference sequence). This CDR3 comprises 12 residues. V shed 3 bases and J shed 7 bases, with 13 bases lying between them.

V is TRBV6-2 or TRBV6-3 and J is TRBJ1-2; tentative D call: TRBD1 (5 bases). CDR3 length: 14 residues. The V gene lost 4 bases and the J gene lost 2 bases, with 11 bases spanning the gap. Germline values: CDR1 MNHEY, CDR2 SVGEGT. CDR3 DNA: TGTGCCAGCAGTTCGAACAGGTTCAACTATGGCTACACCTTC. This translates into CASSSNRFNYGYTF.